This T cell receptor beta chain was captured by sequencing in a study of blood T cell repertoires in COVID-19. Study as a whole: Donors in the United States, Italy and Spain gave samples during acute or convalescent COVID-19.

Those who participated ranged in age from 18 to 89 years and resided in about 24 US areas. Assignments of participants to cohorts depended upon their own reported clinical history. Authors' data handling: Quantification of nucleated cells was approximated via reference gene primer amplification. Profiled with immunoSEQ multiplex PCR; TCRdb holds only in-frame clones, not every one. V and J calls and clone size come straight from that table; D and trimming were deduced from the DNA. Here the sample spans about 280,000 clones, less than 95% being singletons. The CDR3 consists of 15 residues. V dropped 2 bases and J dropped 7; count of bases not matched to a gene: 8. Germline values: CDR1 SGHNT, CDR2 YYREEE (reference sequence).

The receptor was isolated from a man aged 40-49 years who had been exposed to COVID-19. Sequenced sample: PBMCs or T cells enriched from blood (not recorded which). The chain employs TRBV5-4 and TRBJ1-2; the match to TRBD1 covers 10 bases. The CDR3 is CASSFGDRGFSGYTF. CDR3 DNA sequence: TGTGCCAGCAGCTTTGGGGACAGGGGTTTTAGTGGCTACACCTTC.